This paragraph reports one TCR beta chain. The antigen is not known. Unique molecular identifiers were attached to individual cDNA molecules. TCRdb re-derived calls from the 5' RACE reads in MiXCR, one entry per CDR3 protein. The sample lists about 100,000 distinct CDR3 sequences; about 12% were seen once. This entry comes from a study of early T cells in non-severe SARS-CoV-2 infection. Study results and caveats: The study's VDJdb matching favored anti-spike CD8 responses and missed private and CD4 specificities.

This CDR3 spans 14 amino acids. CDR1 GTSNPN and CDR2 SVGIG come from the germline V gene (reference sequence). V gave up 2 bases and J gave up 4 bases; unmatched junction bases: 5. The receptor comes from an adult who was a healthcare worker with PCR-confirmed SARS-CoV-2 infection or an uninfected control (not recorded which). Material for sequencing was whole blood. The chain uses TRBV30 and TRBJ2-3; 8 bases fit TRBD2. The CDR3 here is CAWSSGLASDTQYF. DNA of the CDR3: TGTGCCTGGAGTAGTGGACTAGCATCAGATACGCAGTATTTT. The full variable domain, in which reference TRBV30 and TRBJ2-3 provide the parts outside the CDR3, is SQTIHQWPATLVQPVGSPLSLECTVEGTSNPNLYWYRQAAGRGLQLLFYSVGIGQISSEVPQNLSASRPQDRQFILSSKKLLLSDSGFYLCAWSSGLASDTQYFGPGTRLTVL.